This T cell receptor beta chain was captured by sequencing in a study of CD8 T cells in Susac syndrome. The CDR3 is made up of 14 amino acids. Germline lookup yields CDR1 SGHDN and CDR2 FVKESK. The ends lost 4 bases at V and 3 bases at J; junction bases unmatched: 3. Random hexamers were used to reverse transcribe an amount of roughly 0.45 to 1 ug RNA. Amplification of TCR beta CDR3 across 54 Vbeta and 13 Jbeta was performed with immunoSEQ multiplex PCR. Using its own MiXCR run on the immunoSEQ multiplex PCR reads, TCRdb lists one record per CDR3 protein. Among fewer than 300,000 distinct CDR3 sequences listed, 80% to 90% were seen once. TEMRA cells were FACS-enriched, with CD8+ and CD4+ T cells isolated negatively.

The sequence derives from a human donor with multiple sclerosis. This chain links TRBV14 with TRBJ1-2, with 9 nucleotides matching TRBD1. Specimen: CD8+ T cells from PBMCs. Here the CDR3 DNA reads TGTGCCAGCAGCCCTAGGACAGGGGACTATGGCTACACCTTC. Encoded protein: CASSPRTGDYGYTF.